A selection of T cell receptor beta chains follows, all from one sample in a study of blood T cell repertoires in COVID-19. Profiled with immunoSEQ multiplex PCR; TCRdb holds only in-frame clones, not every one. The sample consists of 220,000 or so clones, 85% to 90% of them appearing once. The sample taken for sequencing was PBMCs or T cells enriched from blood (not recorded which). These receptors came from a woman between 45 and 60 years old with acute COVID-19. The CDR3 runs from the conserved cysteine through the conserved F or W. A D gene is named only where the DNA matches it firmly. Only part of the rows carry a size: once, few, many, or a class if the clone is expanded.

D gene	V gene	clone size	J gene	CDR3 DNA	CDR3 protein
NA	TRBV29-1	NA	TRBJ2-2	TGCAGCGTTTCCCAGCGGCCCGGAGCCGGGGAGCTGTTTTTT	CSVSQRPGAGELFF
NA	TRBV10-2	NA	TRBJ2-7	TGCGCCAGCAGCGCCACCGGGACATTTTCCTACGAGCAGTACTTC	CASSATGTFSYEQYF
TRBD1	TRBV10-3	NA	TRBJ2-3	TGTGCCACGCAACCCGGGACAGGGGCAGATACGCAGTATTTT	CATQPGTGADTQYF
TRBD2	TRBV12-3/TRBV12-4	NA	TRBJ2-1	TGTGCCAGCAGTTTAAGGGGAGGGAATGAGCAGTTCTTC	CASSLRGGNEQFF
TRBD2	TRBV11-2	NA	TRBJ2-1	TGTGCCAGCAGCGAACCGCCAGCGGGAGTAGTCTACAATGAGCAGTTCTTC	CASSEPPAGVVYNEQFF
TRBD1	TRBV10-3	NA	TRBJ1-1	TGTGCCATCAGTCCATCCGGGACAGGTAGAACTGAAGCTTTCTTT	CAISPSGTGRTEAFF
TRBD1	TRBV12-3/TRBV12-4	few	TRBJ1-4	TGTGCCAGCAGGGACAGGTCCGAGGAAAAACTGTTTTTT	CASRDRSEEKLFF
TRBD2	TRBV4-3	NA	TRBJ2-7	TGCGCCAGCAGCCCGTCTAGCGGGTCTTCCTACGAGCAGTACTTC	CASSPSSGSSYEQYF
NA	TRBV12-3/TRBV12-4	NA	TRBJ2-4	TGTGCCAGCAGTTTTCGTCGGAACATTCAGTACTTC	CASSFRRNIQYF
NA	TRBV27	few	TRBJ1-1	TGTGCCAGCAGTTTAAGGCAGGGCGGCGCTGAAGCTTTCTTT	CASSLRQGGAEAFF
TRBD1	TRBV24-1	NA	TRBJ2-1	TGTGCCACCAGCGACCGGGACAGGGGATACAATGAGCAGTTCTTC	CATSDRDRGYNEQFF
NA	TRBV5-4	NA	TRBJ2-1	TGTGCCAGCAGCCCCGCAGAATACAATGAGCAGTTCTTC	CASSPAEYNEQFF
NA	TRBV6-5	NA	TRBJ2-2	TGTGCCAGCAGTTCCAGACAGCAGAACACCGGGGAGCTGTTTTTT	CASSSRQQNTGELFF
NA	TRBV5-4	NA	TRBJ1-6	TGTGCCAGCAGCTTCCAGGCCACGGGGAATTCACCCCTCCACTTT	CASSFQATGNSPLHF
NA	TRBV6-5	NA	TRBJ1-6	TGTGCCAGCACCCCGGATAATTCACCCCTCCACTTT	CASTPDNSPLHF
NA	TRBV2	NA	TRBJ2-7	TGTGCCATTTCACAGGGATCCCACGAGCAGTACTTC	CAISQGSHEQYF
NA	TRBV6-4	once	TRBJ2-1	TGTGCCAGCAGTGATAGCGGCAATGAGCAGTTCTTC	CASSDSGNEQFF
NA	TRBV19	NA	TRBJ1-1	TGTGCCAGTAGTATGCAGAAGAACACTGAAGCTTTCTTT	CASSMQKNTEAFF
TRBD2	TRBV6-1	NA	TRBJ2-1	TGTGCCAGCAGTGGGACTAGCGGGAGCTTCCAGTCCTACAATGAGCAGTTCTTC	CASSGTSGSFQSYNEQFF
TRBD1	TRBV27	NA	TRBJ1-1	TGTGCCAGCACCCTTACCGGACAGGGGCGAAACACTGAAGCTTTCTTT	CASTLTGQGRNTEAFF
TRBD1	TRBV28	NA	TRBJ1-6	TGTGCCAGCAGTTTTATTCGGGGACAGGGACGTTCACCCCTCCACTTT	CASSFIRGQGRSPLHF
NA	TRBV7-2	NA	TRBJ2-1	TGTGCCAGCAGCTTATATAACAATGAGCAGTTCTTC	CASSLYNNEQFF
TRBD2	TRBV7-2	NA	TRBJ2-3	TGTGCCAGCAGCCCCGGACTAGCTACAGATACGCAGTATTTT	CASSPGLATDTQYF
NA	TRBV3-1/TRBV3-2	NA	TRBJ1-2	TGTGCCAGCAGCCCGACAGAGTTCTATGGCTACACCTTC	CASSPTEFYGYTF
NA	TRBV9	NA	TRBJ2-2	TGTGCCAGCACCGCAGGACTCGAATCATGGACCGGGGAGCTGTTTTTT	CASTAGLESWTGELFF
NA	TRBV2	NA	TRBJ2-3	TGTGCCAGCCTATTGGGGGGAGGCACAGATACGCAGTATTTT	CASLLGGGTDTQYF
NA	TRBV5-4	NA	TRBJ1-2	TGTGCCAGCAGCTTGGGGGAGGCCCCGGAGACCTTC	CASSLGEAPETF
NA	TRBV19	NA	TRBJ2-3	TGTGCCAGTAGTAGCTATAGCGGATCCTTCACAGATACGCAGTATTTT	CASSSYSGSFTDTQYF
TRBD2	TRBV5-1	NA	TRBJ2-3	TGCGCCAGCAGCTGGGGACTAGCGGGAGGGCCAGATACGCAGTATTTT	CASSWGLAGGPDTQYF
TRBD1	TRBV28	NA	TRBJ1-1	TGTGCCAGCAGAAGACAGGGGCAGAACACTGAAGCTTTCTTT	CASRRQGQNTEAFF
TRBD1	TRBV7-3	NA	TRBJ2-6	TGTGCCAGCAGCTCGAGACAGGGGGCGGATGGGGCCAACGTCCTGACTTTC	CASSSRQGADGANVLTF
NA	TRBV29-1	NA	TRBJ2-1	TGCAGCGTTGATCCCGATAGCGGCTATTACAATGAGCAGTTCTTC	CSVDPDSGYYNEQFF
NA	TRBV3-1/TRBV3-2	NA	TRBJ2-7	TGTGCCAGCAGCCAAGGGGGGACACCCACCTACGAGCAGTACTTC	CASSQGGTPTYEQYF
TRBD1	TRBV19	NA	TRBJ2-7	TGTGCCAGTAGTGGGGACAGATACTCCTACGAGCAGTACTTC	CASSGDRYSYEQYF
TRBD1	TRBV24-1	NA	TRBJ1-1	TGTGCCACCAGGCCAGGGGGCATGAACACTGAAGCTTTCTTT	CATRPGGMNTEAFF
NA	TRBV11-1	few	TRBJ1-5	TGTGCCAGCAGCTCTAGCAGCAATCAGCCCCAGCATTTT	CASSSSSNQPQHF
NA	TRBV19	NA	TRBJ1-5	TGTGCCAGTAATATTGGGAGGGGAATCAATCAGCCCCAGCATTTT	CASNIGRGINQPQHF
NA	TRBV5-8	NA	TRBJ1-1	TGTGCCAGCAGCCGACGGACCCGGTCGGACATGAACACTGAAGCTTTCTTT	CASSRRTRSDMNTEAFF
NA	TRBV7-3	few	TRBJ2-7	TGTGCCAGCAGCTTACAGGGGGGAAACTCCTACGAGCAGTACTTC	CASSLQGGNSYEQYF
NA	TRBV19	few	TRBJ2-5	TGTGCCAGTAATGAGGTTGTGGGAGAGACCCAGTACTTC	CASNEVVGETQYF
TRBD1	TRBV11-2	NA	TRBJ1-2	TGTGCCAGCAGCTTACGTCAGGGGGCTTGGGGCTACACCTTC	CASSLRQGAWGYTF
NA	TRBV30	few	TRBJ1-5	TGTGCCTGGAGTGTAAACCGCGATCAGCCCCAGCATTTT	CAWSVNRDQPQHF
TRBD2	TRBV19	NA	TRBJ2-1	TGTGCCAGTAGCGTTCCGGGACTAGCGGGAGAGCAGTTCTTC	CASSVPGLAGEQFF
NA	TRBV5-4	NA	TRBJ2-2	TGTGCCAGCAGCTTGGCCGGAGTGAACACCGGGGAGCTGTTTTTT	CASSLAGVNTGELFF
NA	TRBV3-1/TRBV3-2	NA	TRBJ2-1	TGTGCCAGCAGCCCCAGAGGGCCGTACAATGAGCAGTTCTTC	CASSPRGPYNEQFF
TRBD2	TRBV7-3	NA	TRBJ2-3	TGTGCCAGCAGCCTCCGAAGCGGGGGGACAGATACGCAGTATTTT	CASSLRSGGTDTQYF
TRBD1	TRBV7-2	once	TRBJ1-1	TGTGCCAGCAGCTTAGGAGGGGGCTTCACTGAAGCTTTCTTT	CASSLGGGFTEAFF
TRBD2	TRBV7-3	NA	TRBJ2-2	TGTGCCAGCAGCTACGCTGGGACTAGCGGGAGGGTCGGGGAGCTGTTTTTT	CASSYAGTSGRVGELFF
NA	TRBV27	NA	TRBJ2-1	TGTGCCAGCAGTTTATCTCCGGGTAGCGGCTACTCCTACAATGAGCAGTTCTTC	CASSLSPGSGYSYNEQFF
TRBD1	TRBV6-5	NA	TRBJ1-4	TGTGCCAGCGCACAGGGGAGGTCTAATGAAAAACTGTTTTTT	CASAQGRSNEKLFF
TRBD2	TRBV9	NA	TRBJ2-5	TGTGCCAGCACCACGGGAGGGGGGACCCAAGAGACCCAGTACTTC	CASTTGGGTQETQYF